This record concerns one T cell receptor (beta chain) sequence. Antigen specificity is unknown. The data were taken from a study of shared clonotypes between healthy human individuals. Study-wide results and caveats: Tissues were not sampled, only blood, and their repertoires likely differ.

Only in-frame clones appear in the TCRdb table, and some are missing; sequencing was by immunoSEQ multiplex PCR. The sample lists about 610,000 clones, about 97% occurring once. The CDR3 length is 14 residues. The germline gives CDR1 KGHSH, CDR2 LQKENI. V lost 3 bases and J lost 3; bases outside the gene matches: 4. This chain uses TRBV18 with TRBJ1-1, with 7 bases that match TRBD1. The material sequenced was naive CD4+ T cells sorted from blood. The subset denotes: CD45RA+ positively selected. The sequence was obtained from a woman in her twenties or thirties in good health. The chain's CDR3 is CASSPDRDDTEAFF. CDR3 sequence (DNA): TGTGCCAGCTCACCCGACAGGGACGACACTGAAGCTTTCTTT.